The 28 T cell receptor beta chains below were found in one sample sequenced in a study of blood T cell repertoires in COVID-19. The data were produced by immunoSEQ multiplex PCR, yet TCRdb's version contains in-frame clones alone and is incomplete. There are 200,000 to 300,000 clones in the sample; 84% occur only once, and under 4.5% lies in the top ten. Sequenced input: peripheral blood. These TCRs come from a man aged 45 to 65 with acute or convalescent COVID-19.

The genes are TRBV6-5 and TRBJ1-1; D is uncertain. Germline V gene sequence: CDR1 MNHEY, CDR2 SVGAGI. The length of the CDR3 is 13 residues. The V and J ends lost 0 bases and 0 bases respectively, with 2 bases between them. The CDR3 reads CASSYSMNTEAFF. The DNA of the CDR3 is TGTGCCAGCAGTTACTCTATGAACACTGAAGCTTTCTTT.

The rearrangement uses TRBV7-2 and TRBJ1-2, with D unclear. The CDR3 contains 15 residues. V was shortened by 3 bases and J by 6 bases, with 17 bases between the two germline ends. CDR1 is SGHTA, CDR2 FQGNSA, per germline. The CDR3 is CASSFMEGGQDGYTF. The CDR3 DNA follows: TGTGCCAGCAGCTTTATGGAGGGTGGTCAGGATGGCTACACCTTC.

The chain uses TRBV7-2 and TRBJ2-3, with TRBD2 identical over 7 bases. The CDR3 is 17 residues long. Trimming cost V 6 bases and J 4 bases; bases outside gene matches: 16. Germline V gene data show CDR1 as SGHTA and CDR2 as FQGNSA. CDR3 sequence: CASRPTNGLGWADTQYF. CDR3 sequence (DNA): TGTGCCAGCAGACCTACGAACGGACTAGGGTGGGCAGATACGCAGTATTTT. Filled out from reference TRBV7-2 and TRBJ2-3, the complete variable domain reads GAGVSQSPSNKVTEKGKDVELRCDPISGHTALYWYRQSLGQGLEFLIYFQGNSAPDKSGLPSDRFSAERTGGSVSTLTIQRTQQEDSAVYLCASRPTNGLGWADTQYFGPGTRLTVL.

The sample holds one count of this clone. The CDR3 nucleotides read TGCGCCACCTCCGGGGACAGAGCCTACGAGCAGTACTTC. This encodes CATSGDRAYEQYF. This sequence joins TRBV10-1 and TRBJ2-7; 7 nucleotides align to TRBD1. Germline trimming cut 10 bases from V and 2 bases from J; bases unmatched to any gene: 8. CDR1 and CDR2 from the germline V gene are WNHNN and SYGVQD (reference sequence). This CDR3 has 13 residues.

CDR3 coding DNA: TGTGCCAGCAGCCAAGATCCTCTCAATCAGCCCCAGCATTTT. This gives the protein CASSQDPLNQPQHF. The chain links TRBV4-2 to TRBJ1-5; the D is unclear. Deletions cut 0 bases from V and 3 bases from J, with 6 bases between. In germline, CDR1 is LGHNA, CDR2 YNFKEQ. The CDR3 contains 14 residues.

This chain connects TRBV9 to TRBJ2-2; tentatively, D is TRBD2 (6 bases). The ends were cut back, 1 base at V and 0 bases at J, with 10 bases in the middle. Germline values: CDR1 SGDLS, CDR2 YYNGEE. This CDR3 comprises 16 residues. CDR3 amino acids: CASSVLGSSNTGELFF. In DNA form, the CDR3 reads TGTGCCAGCAGCGTACTCGGGAGTTCGAACACCGGGGAGCTGTTTTTT.

The chain couples TRBV18 to TRBJ1-3; 7 nucleotides agree with TRBD1. Trimming cost V 3 bases and J 2 bases; bases outside gene matches: 4. This CDR3 has 15 amino acids. Germline-derived CDR1 and CDR2 are KGHSH and LQKENI. This chain's CDR3 is CASSPGQTTGNTIYF. CDR3 sequence (DNA): TGTGCCAGCTCACCGGGACAGACGACTGGAAACACCATATATTTT.

The rearrangement uses TRBV3-1 (or the pseudogene TRBV3-2) and TRBJ2-5; D unclear. Germline V gene lookup returns CDR1 LGHDT and CDR2 YNNKEL (reference sequence). This CDR3 spans 15 amino acids. V gave up 3 bases and J gave up 0 bases, with 11 bases separating them. CDR3 in amino acids: CASSQETVYQETQYF. The CDR3 nucleotides read TGTGCCAGCAGCCAGGAGACGGTGTACCAAGAGACCCAGTACTTC.

The genes are TRBV2 and TRBJ1-5; 9 bases match TRBD1. Germline trimming cut 8 bases from V and 0 bases from J; bases unmatched to any gene: 5. Per the germline V gene, CDR1 is SNHLY and CDR2 is FYNNEI. This CDR3 has 15 residues. The DNA of the CDR3 is TGTGCCAGCGGCTGGGACAGGGATAGCAATCAGCCCCAGCATTTT. Its translation: CASGWDRDSNQPQHF.

The genes are TRBV5-1 and TRBJ2-2; D call uncertain. CDR3 length: 16 amino acids. Germline assignment: CDR1 SGHRS and CDR2 YFSETQ. Trimming pared 1 base from V and 6 bases from J, leaving 16 bases between. CDR3 loop: CASSLTRPDGPGELFF. CDR3 coding DNA: TGCGCCAGCAGCTTGACCCGCCCTGATGGGCCCGGGGAGCTGTTTTTT.

The chain employs TRBV29-1 and TRBJ1-1; no clear D gene. CDR3 length: 13 residues. Trimming removed 3 bases at V and 4 bases at J, with 12 bases between. The germline V gene has CDR1 SQVTM and CDR2 ANQGSEA. CDR3 in amino acids: CSVDVGWSTEAFF. CDR3 sequence (DNA): TGCAGCGTTGATGTGGGTTGGAGCACTGAAGCTTTCTTT. Complete variable domain (other parts from reference TRBV29-1 and TRBJ1-1): SAVISQKPSRDICQRGTSLTIQCQVDSQVTMMFWYRQQPGQSLTLIATANQGSEATYESGFVIDKFPISRPNLTFSTLTVSNMSPEDSSIYLCSVDVGWSTEAFFGQGTRLTVV.

The sample holds one count of this clone. The gene calls are TRBV24-1 and TRBJ2-1, with 12 positions matching TRBD1. CDR3 length: 14 residues. The ends lost 5 bases at V and 5 bases at J; junction bases unmatched: 0. Germline-derived CDR1 and CDR2 are KGHDR and SFDVKD. The CDR3 DNA follows: TGTGCCACCAGTGGGGACAGGGGGCACAATGAGCAGTTCTTC. Protein product: CATSGDRGHNEQFF.

This clone was counted a single time. The chain employs TRBV9 and TRBJ2-1; 9 positions agree with TRBD2. With 0 bases clipped from V and 0 bases from J, the junction kept 10 bases outside the gene matches. The CDR3 length is 19 residues. CDR1 and CDR2 from the germline V gene are SGDLS and YYNGEE. CDR3 coding DNA: TGTGCCAGCAGCGTAGCAGGGGCTAGCGGGGTCTTCTCCTACAATGAGCAGTTCTTC. Translated: CASSVAGASGVFSYNEQFF.

This sequence joins TRBV9 and TRBJ2-7; unclear D gene. The CDR3 extends over 11 amino acids. Per germline, CDR1 SGDLS and CDR2 YYNGEE. V lost 7 bases and J lost 6, with 11 bases in between. This chain's CDR3 is CASGHSGEQYF. The CDR3 DNA is TGTGCCAGCGGCCATTCGGGCGAGCAGTACTTC. Full variable domain (outside the CDR3, taken from reference TRBV9 and TRBJ2-7): DSGVTQTPKHLITATGQRVTLRCSPRSGDLSVYWYQQSLDQGLQFLIQYYNGEERAKGNILERFSAQQFPDLHSELNLSSLELGDSALYFCASGHSGEQYFGPGTRLTVT.

The sample holds one count of this clone. J is TRBJ1-2 and V is TRBV2; D is ambiguous. There are 11 residues in the CDR3. V was pared by 7 bases and J by 5 bases, with 8 bases between. CDR1 is SNHLY, CDR2 FYNNEI, per germline. CDR3 coding DNA: TGTGCCAGCAATTGGCGGTATGGCTACACCTTC. Protein sequence: CASNWRYGYTF.

V usage is TRBV11-3 and J usage is TRBJ1-1; D perhaps matches TRBD1 (6 bases). This CDR3 region has 13 residues. The germline V gene has CDR1 SGHNT and CDR2 YENEEA. V lost 4 bases to trimming and J lost 1 base, with 7 bases between them. CDR3 in amino acids: CASSSGANTEAFF. The CDR3, as DNA: TGTGCCAGCAGCTCAGGGGCGAACACTGAAGCTTTCTTT.

The chain recombines TRBV10-2 with TRBJ1-2, with D maybe TRBD1 (6 bases). CDR1 is WSHSY and CDR2 is SAAADI in the germline V gene. The CDR3 is 14 residues long. Trimming stripped 3 bases from V and 4 bases from J, with 12 bases between. DNA of the CDR3: TGCGCCAGCAGTGAATCAGGGGTTCTCTATGGCTACACCTTC. Protein product: CASSESGVLYGYTF.

The chain uses TRBV19 and TRBJ1-5, with D possibly matching TRBD1 (5 bases). The CDR3 has 14 amino acids. Between the trimmed V and J ends, which lost 8 bases and 5 bases, there was a span of 16 bases. From germline, CDR1 is LNHDA and CDR2 SQIVND (reference sequence). The DNA for the CDR3 is TGTGCCAGTCAGGCGGACAATTATTATCAGCCCCAGCATTTT. The encoded protein is CASQADNYYQPQHF. Complete variable domain (other parts from reference TRBV19 and TRBJ1-5): DGGITQSPKYLFRKEGQNVTLSCEQNLNHDAMYWYRQDPGQGLRLIYYSQIVNDFQKGDIAEGYSVSREKKESFPLTVTSAQKNPTAFYLCASQADNYYQPQHFGDGTRLSIL.

The J gene is TRBJ2-4, the V gene TRBV27, with D possibly matching TRBD1 (6 bases). Between the trimmed V and J ends, which lost 1 base and 9 bases, there was a span of 19 bases. CDR1 is MNHEY and CDR2 is SMNVEV in the germline V gene (reference sequence). This CDR3 has 16 amino acids. DNA of the CDR3: TGTGCCAGCAGTTTATACTCCGGGACAACTCGGAGCATTCAGTACTTC. Translating it yields CASSLYSGTTRSIQYF.

This clone was seen only once. CDR3 nucleotide sequence: TGTGCCAGCAGCGTTAGCGGGGGTTTAACCTACGAGCAGTACTTC. It encodes CASSVSGGLTYEQYF. This rearrangement joins TRBV9 to TRBJ2-7, with 9 bases matching TRBD2. Looked up from germline, CDR1 is SGDLS and CDR2 is YYNGEE. CDR3 length equals 15 residues. V was clipped by 2 bases and J by 2 bases; unmatched bases: 5.

The chain couples TRBV19 to TRBJ2-1; TRBD2 aligns across 8 bases. CDR1 is LNHDA and CDR2 is SQIVND in the germline V gene (reference sequence). With 11 bases clipped from V and 7 bases from J, the junction kept 7 bases outside the gene matches. CDR3 length: 12 amino acids. The CDR3 sequence: CAVGGGKNEQFF. The CDR3 DNA sequence: TGTGCCGTCGGGGGGGGTAAGAATGAGCAGTTCTTC.

This sequence joins TRBV9 and TRBJ1-2; D unclear. Germline V gene data show CDR1 as SGDLS and CDR2 as YYNGEE. The CDR3 consists of 17 residues. Trimming took off 0 bases at V and 2 bases at J, with 17 bases between the two ends. CDR3 in amino acids: CASSVATGPRGNYGYTF. Here the CDR3 DNA reads TGTGCCAGCAGCGTAGCTACGGGTCCCAGAGGAAACTATGGCTACACCTTC.

The chain carries TRBV28 and TRBJ2-3; 7 bases are a match to TRBD2. The V segment lost 5 bases and the J segment 2 bases; nucleotides outside the gene matches: 10. The CDR3 runs 16 residues. Germline CDR1 reads MDHEN; CDR2 reads SYDVKM. The CDR3 DNA is TGTGCCAGCAGTGCCGCTAGCGGAGAAGTCACAGATACGCAGTATTTT. Its protein product is CASSAASGEVTDTQYF.

This clone appeared a few times. The J gene is TRBJ1-5, the V gene TRBV6-4; 12 nucleotides line up with TRBD1. V trimming: 7 bases; J trimming: 7 bases; junction bases outside the gene matches: 17. The germline gives CDR1 MRHNA, CDR2 SNTAGT. This CDR3 has 18 residues. The CDR3 sequence: CASTPGQGTGGGGQPQHF. In nucleotides, the CDR3 is TGTGCCAGCACCCCAGGTCAGGGGACAGGGGGCGGAGGGCAGCCCCAGCATTTT.

The rearrangement joins TRBV6-2 or TRBV6-3 to TRBJ1-5, with TRBD1 as a possible D gene (6 bases). V was shortened by 3 bases and J by 2 bases, with 11 bases between the two germline ends. Germline V CDR1 and CDR2: MNHEY, SVGEGT. The CDR3 has 15 amino acids. CDR3 sequence: CASSYFRGGNQPQHF. CDR3 in DNA: TGTGCCAGCAGTTATTTCAGGGGTGGCAATCAGCCCCAGCATTTT.

The rearrangement links TRBV4-1 to TRBJ2-4, with 12 bases aligning to TRBD2. Germline CDR1 reads MGHRA; CDR2 reads YSYEKL. This CDR3 region has 16 residues. After removal of 3 bases from V and 3 bases from J, the junction contained 3 bases not matched to a gene. CDR3 coding DNA: TGCGCCAGCAGCCAGCCGGGACTAGCGGGCAAAAACATTCAGTACTTC. Protein product: CASSQPGLAGKNIQYF.

J is TRBJ2-7 and V is TRBV9; TRBD2 aligns across 9 bases. Unmatched junction bases numbered 6, after V lost 0 bases and J lost 2 bases. Per the germline V gene, CDR1 is SGDLS and CDR2 is YYNGEE. CDR3 length: 16 amino acids. DNA for the CDR3: TGTGCCAGCAGCGTAGCCCCTAGCGGGACGACCTACGAGCAGTACTTC. Amino acids: CASSVAPSGTTYEQYF.

This chain connects TRBV5-1 to TRBJ1-6; D perhaps matches TRBD1 (6 bases). Trimming removed 0 bases at V and 10 bases at J, with 8 bases between. The CDR3 has 13 residues. Germline CDR1 reads SGHRS; CDR2 reads YFSETQ. CDR3 protein: CASSLAGESPLHF. As DNA, the CDR3 is TGCGCCAGCAGCTTGGCAGGGGAATCACCCCTCCACTTT. Using reference TRBV5-1 and TRBJ1-6 for the parts outside the CDR3, the full variable domain is KAGVTQTPRYLIKTRGQQVTLSCSPISGHRSVSWYQQTPGQGLQFLFEYFSETQRNKGNFPGRFSGRQFSNSRSEMNVSTLELGDSALYLCASSLAGESPLHFGNGTRLTVT.